The 14 T cell receptor beta chains given below trace back to one sample, sequenced in a study of T cell responses to AZD1222 COVID-19 vaccine. Clones were read by immunoSEQ multiplex PCR, and TCRdb kept only the in-frame ones, dropping some. This table holds 120,000 to 150,000 clones, approximately 90% found once. This sample comprised peripheral blood, obtained 28 days after the second AZD1222 dose. These receptors came from an adult who received the AZD1222 COVID-19 vaccine.

This clone was counted only a few times. This chain links TRBV7-9 with TRBJ2-7, with a possible D match to TRBD2 (6 bases). The germline CDR1 and CDR2 sequences are SEHNR and FQNEAQ (reference sequence). V dropped 3 bases and J dropped 5 bases, with 11 bases sitting between them. There are 13 residues in the CDR3. Here the CDR3 reads CASSFVRGNEQYF. CDR3 DNA sequence: TGTGCCAGCAGCTTTGTTCGGGGGAACGAGCAGTACTTC.

V usage is TRBV2 and J usage is TRBJ1-5; D might be TRBD1 (5 bases). The ends were cut back, 6 bases at V and 4 bases at J, with 13 bases in the middle. CDR3 length: 14 residues. Germline assignment: CDR1 SNHLY and CDR2 FYNNEI. CDR3 protein: CASREGTANQPQHF. Here the CDR3 DNA reads TGTGCCAGCAGAGAGGGGACTGCTAATCAGCCCCAGCATTTT.

The chain combines TRBV6-5 with TRBJ1-2, with D tentatively TRBD1 (5 bases). The CDR3 extends over 16 amino acids. Trimming pared 1 base from V and 4 bases from J, leaving 16 bases between. Germline CDR1 is MNHEY and CDR2 is SVGAGI. The CDR3 is CASSYYSGAGIYGYTF. CDR3 nucleotides: TGTGCCAGCAGTTACTATAGTGGGGCAGGGATCTATGGCTACACCTTC.

This clone was picked up one time. The chain links TRBV27 to TRBJ1-1; 7 bases match TRBD1. V lost 6 bases to trimming and J lost 1 base; unmatched junction nucleotides: 5. This CDR3 region has 14 residues. Germline loops: CDR1 MNHEY, CDR2 SMNVEV (reference sequence). The CDR3 nucleotides read TGTGCCAGCAGAGAAGACAGGGCGAACACTGAAGCTTTCTTT. This encodes CASREDRANTEAFF.

The genes are TRBV25-1 and TRBJ2-1; the match to TRBD1 covers 7 bases. The junction had 8 bases not matched to a gene; V was cut back by 8 bases and J by 4 bases. The CDR3 covers 14 residues. Germline V gives CDR1 MGHDK, CDR2 SYGVNS. The CDR3 spells CASGDGDRYNEQFF. The CDR3 DNA reads as TGTGCCAGCGGGGATGGGGACAGATACAATGAGCAGTTCTTC.

This sequence joins TRBV7-9 and TRBJ2-2; D is uncertain. The CDR3 sequence is 16 residues long. The germline V gene has CDR1 SEHNR and CDR2 FQNEAQ (reference sequence). V lost 2 bases to trimming and J lost 0 bases, with 10 bases between them. CDR3 bases: TGTGCCAGCAGCTTACTCCTGGGATCGAACACCGGGGAGCTGTTTTTT. Translating it yields CASSLLLGSNTGELFF.

This clone was seen only once. The V call is TRBV4-2, the J call TRBJ1-1, with D unclear. CDR1 is LGHNA and CDR2 is YNFKEQ in the germline V gene. Trimming cost V 0 bases and J 0 bases, with 5 bases left between them. This CDR3 contains 14 residues. CDR3 bases: TGTGCCAGCAGCCAAGATGAAGTGAACACTGAAGCTTTCTTT. Its protein product is CASSQDEVNTEAFF.

CDR3 loop: CASRYGQGTEAFF. In nucleotides, the CDR3 is TGTGCCAGCAGATACGGACAGGGGACTGAAGCTTTCTTT. The V gene is TRBV2, the J gene TRBJ1-1; TRBD1 agrees at 9 bases. V was clipped by 6 bases and J by 5 bases; unmatched bases: 4. The CDR3 is 13 residues long. Germline V gene data show CDR1 as SNHLY and CDR2 as FYNNEI.

The chain employs TRBV6-5 and TRBJ1-5; TRBD1 matches 7 bases. Germline CDR1 is MNHEY and CDR2 is SVGAGI. The CDR3 is made up of 14 amino acids. V trimming: 6 bases; J trimming: 11 bases; junction bases outside the gene matches: 13. CDR3 sequence: CASRGTAGVSAQHF. As DNA, the CDR3 is TGTGCCAGCAGAGGGACAGCGGGGGTCTCGGCCCAGCATTTT.

J is TRBJ2-2 and V is TRBV6-5; no reliable D call. Germline V lookup: CDR1 MNHEY, CDR2 SVGAGI. The CDR3 covers 16 residues. Trimming took 4 bases from V and 8 from J, leaving 20 bases between them. The CDR3 protein is CASSSSGSRVIGELFF. Here the CDR3 DNA reads TGTGCCAGCAGTTCTTCTGGCTCAAGAGTAATAGGGGAGCTGTTTTTT.

The chain couples TRBV18 to TRBJ2-3; 11 bases agree with TRBD2. The CDR3 runs to 16 residues. Germline lookup yields CDR1 KGHSH and CDR2 LQKENI. J was trimmed by 1 base and V by 4 bases; bases with no gene match: 4. As DNA, the CDR3 is TGTGCCAGCTCACTGGGGACTAGCGGACGCACAGATACGCAGTATTTT. As protein: CASSLGTSGRTDTQYF.

The CDR3 sequence: CASSDRQGNQPQHF. CDR3 bases: TGTGCCAGCAGTGACAGACAGGGGAATCAGCCCCAGCATTTT. This chain links TRBV2 with TRBJ1-5; 8 nucleotides match TRBD1. Germline V lookup: CDR1 SNHLY, CDR2 FYNNEI. The CDR3 consists of 14 residues. Trimming at V came to 3 bases and at J to 4 bases, leaving 2 bases not matched to a gene.

The rearrangement uses TRBV5-1 and TRBJ1-1; tentative D call: TRBD1 (5 bases). The CDR3 runs 11 residues. Germline V lookup: CDR1 SGHRS, CDR2 YFSETQ. V was shortened by 3 bases and J by 10 bases, with 10 bases between the two germline ends. Here the CDR3 DNA reads TGCGCCAGCAGCTCGACAGAGGGAGCTTTCTTT. This gives the protein CASSSTEGAFF.

This chain links TRBV5-1 with TRBJ1-4; no clear D gene. Germline CDR1 and CDR2: SGHRS and YFSETQ. The V end lost 1 base, the J end lost 0 bases, and 7 bases lay between the germline ends. The CDR3 contains 15 residues. For the CDR3, the DNA is TGCGCCAGCAGCTTGAGGTTCTCAACTAATGAAAAACTGTTTTTT. It translates to CASSLRFSTNEKLFF.